Listed below are T cell receptor beta chains from one sample, sequenced in a study of blood T cells in healthy people across ages. MiXCR, run by TCRdb on the 5' RACE reads, gives a single entry per CDR3 protein. The table shows some 1.8 million distinct CDR3 sequences, with around 42% occurring only once. What was sequenced was blood. The receptors originated from a human donor in good health. Both conserved end residues are part of each CDR3. Fields, in order: J gene, V gene, CDR3 protein.

J gene: TRBJ2-5
V gene: TRBV5-1
CDR3 protein: CASRWTGKETQYF

J gene: TRBJ2-3
V gene: TRBV6-5
CDR3 protein: CASSYSVSGTDTQYF

J gene: TRBJ2-3
V gene: TRBV7-2
CDR3 protein: CASSWRQGTDTQYF

J gene: TRBJ1-2
V gene: TRBV9
CDR3 protein: CASSALGQSYGYTF

J gene: TRBJ2-3
V gene: TRBV29-1
CDR3 protein: CSVEDVSGGHHTDTQYF

J gene: TRBJ2-1
V gene: TRBV24-1
CDR3 protein: CATSDFSDSLNEQFF

J gene: .
V gene: TRBV25-1
CDR3 protein: CASSEYERHYEQYF

J gene: TRBJ2-7
V gene: TRBV4-1
CDR3 protein: CASSLSGGGMGYEQYF

J gene: TRBJ1-6
V gene: TRBV7-2
CDR3 protein: CASSLAGQGGSPLHF

J gene: TRBJ1-2
V gene: TRBV4-1
CDR3 protein: CASSQIGQIINYGYTF

J gene: TRBJ1-1
V gene: TRBV20-1
CDR3 protein: CSARETAGMEAFF

J gene: TRBJ1-1
V gene: TRBV11-2
CDR3 protein: CASSLRGGSFMNTEAFF

J gene: TRBJ1-2
V gene: TRBV4-3
CDR3 protein: CASSPGVQSGYGYTF

J gene: TRBJ2-1
V gene: TRBV6-2/TRBV6-3
CDR3 protein: CASSDGRTGVEQFF

J gene: TRBJ2-3
V gene: TRBV12-3/TRBV12-4
CDR3 protein: CASSQSGRADTQYF

J gene: TRBJ1-4
V gene: TRBV10-3
CDR3 protein: CAIRPEGRTNEKLFF

J gene: .
V gene: TRBV7-2
CDR3 protein: CASRQGGGGQETQFF

J gene: TRBJ1-1
V gene: TRBV12-3/TRBV12-4
CDR3 protein: CASSLGTSGTEAFF

J gene: TRBJ2-7
V gene: TRBV29-1
CDR3 protein: CSVERGSSYEQYF

J gene: TRBJ1-5
V gene: TRBV4-3
CDR3 protein: CASSVQLNQPQHF

J gene: TRBJ1-6
V gene: TRBV12-3/TRBV12-4
CDR3 protein: CASRLRDRNSPLHF

J gene: .
V gene: TRBV11-1
CDR3 protein: CASSERVQGAIHEQYF

J gene: TRBJ2-7
V gene: TRBV2
CDR3 protein: CASCRDSYYEQYF

J gene: TRBJ2-1
V gene: TRBV2
CDR3 protein: CASTEWGTTYNEQFF

J gene: TRBJ2-4
V gene: TRBV2
CDR3 protein: CASSEGGRGYNEQYF

J gene: TRBJ2-3
V gene: TRBV4-3
CDR3 protein: CASSQEYNTDTQYF

J gene: TRBJ1-2
V gene: TRBV20-1
CDR3 protein: CSARGTGVYGYTF

J gene: TRBJ2-5
V gene: TRBV20-1
CDR3 protein: CSATPGRGSPETQYF

J gene: .
V gene: TRBV7-9
CDR3 protein: CASSPIHYEQYF

J gene: TRBJ2-1
V gene: TRBV28
CDR3 protein: CASRGSPTRSYNEQFF

J gene: TRBJ2-3
V gene: TRBV6-5
CDR3 protein: CASSYRLAATDTQYF

J gene: TRBJ2-5
V gene: TRBV2
CDR3 protein: CASSGRLSSGGYQETQYF

J gene: TRBJ2-1
V gene: TRBV4-3
CDR3 protein: CASSPGLTRSYNEQFF

J gene: TRBJ2-1
V gene: TRBV7-8
CDR3 protein: CASSLRATAHYNEQFF

J gene: .
V gene: TRBV6-2/TRBV6-3
CDR3 protein: CASSYVVAARETQYF

J gene: TRBJ1-5
V gene: TRBV11-2
CDR3 protein: CASSLGGTIGDQPQHF

J gene: TRBJ1-2
V gene: TRBV7-2
CDR3 protein: CAGSQRNYGYTF

J gene: TRBJ1-2
V gene: TRBV27
CDR3 protein: CASSYSWGSPYGYTF

J gene: TRBJ2-5
V gene: TRBV10-3
CDR3 protein: CAIGINQETQYF

J gene: TRBJ1-2
V gene: TRBV10-3
CDR3 protein: CAISEVWTGLLASYGYTF

J gene: TRBJ2-1
V gene: TRBV7-6
CDR3 protein: CASSPAGGLSGGGNEQFF

J gene: TRBJ2-3
V gene: TRBV7-2
CDR3 protein: CASSGMGGTDTQYF